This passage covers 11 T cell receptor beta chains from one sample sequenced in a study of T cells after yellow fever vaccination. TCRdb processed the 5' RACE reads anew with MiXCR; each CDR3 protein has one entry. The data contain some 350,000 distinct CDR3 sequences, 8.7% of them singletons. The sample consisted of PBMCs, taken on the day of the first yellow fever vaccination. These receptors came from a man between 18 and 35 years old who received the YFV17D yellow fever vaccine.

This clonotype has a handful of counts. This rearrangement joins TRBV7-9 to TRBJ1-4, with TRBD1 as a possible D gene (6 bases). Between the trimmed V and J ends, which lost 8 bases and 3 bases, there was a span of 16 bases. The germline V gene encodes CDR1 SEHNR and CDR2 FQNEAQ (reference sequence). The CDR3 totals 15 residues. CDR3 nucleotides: TGTGCCAGCCACGTAGGGGGTACAGCTAATGAAAAACTGTTTTTT. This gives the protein CASHVGGTANEKLFF.

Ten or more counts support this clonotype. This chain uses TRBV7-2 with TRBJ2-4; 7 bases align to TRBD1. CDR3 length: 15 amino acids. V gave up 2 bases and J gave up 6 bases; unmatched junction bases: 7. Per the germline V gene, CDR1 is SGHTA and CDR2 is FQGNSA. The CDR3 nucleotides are TGTGCCAGCAGCTTAAAAGGGGGCGTCCGAAACATTCAGTACTTC. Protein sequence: CASSLKGGVRNIQYF.

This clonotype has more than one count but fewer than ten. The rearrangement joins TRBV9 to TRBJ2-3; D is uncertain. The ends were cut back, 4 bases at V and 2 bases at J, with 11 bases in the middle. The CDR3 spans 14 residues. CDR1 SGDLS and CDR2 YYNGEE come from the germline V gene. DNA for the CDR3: TGTGCCAGCAGCCTAACGATTCTCACAGATACGCAGTATTTT. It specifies CASSLTILTDTQYF. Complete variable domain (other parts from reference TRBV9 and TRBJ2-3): DSGVTQTPKHLITATGQRVTLRCSPRSGDLSVYWYQQSLDQGLQFLIQYYNGEERAKGNILERFSAQQFPDLHSELNLSSLELGDSALYFCASSLTILTDTQYFGPGTRLTVL.

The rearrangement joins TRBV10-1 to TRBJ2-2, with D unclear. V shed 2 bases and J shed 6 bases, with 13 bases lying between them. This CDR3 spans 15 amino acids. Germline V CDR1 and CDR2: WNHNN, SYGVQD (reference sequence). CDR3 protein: CASSEILGSPGELFF. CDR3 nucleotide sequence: TGCGCCAGCAGTGAGATTCTAGGTTCACCCGGGGAGCTGTTTTTT.

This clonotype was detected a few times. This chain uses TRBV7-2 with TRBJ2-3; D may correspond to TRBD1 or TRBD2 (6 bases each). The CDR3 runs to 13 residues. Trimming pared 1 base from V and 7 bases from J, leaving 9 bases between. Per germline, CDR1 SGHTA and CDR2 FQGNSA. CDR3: CASSLGGANTQYF. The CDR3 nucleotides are TGTGCCAGCAGCTTAGGGGGGGCTAATACGCAGTATTTT.

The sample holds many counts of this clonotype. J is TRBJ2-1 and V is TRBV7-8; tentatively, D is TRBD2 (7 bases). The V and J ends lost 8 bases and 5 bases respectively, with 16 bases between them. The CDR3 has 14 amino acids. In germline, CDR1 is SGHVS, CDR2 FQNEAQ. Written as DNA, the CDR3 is TGTGCCAGCGGTCTGACGGGGGGCGACAATGAGCAGTTCTTC. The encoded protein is CASGLTGGDNEQFF.

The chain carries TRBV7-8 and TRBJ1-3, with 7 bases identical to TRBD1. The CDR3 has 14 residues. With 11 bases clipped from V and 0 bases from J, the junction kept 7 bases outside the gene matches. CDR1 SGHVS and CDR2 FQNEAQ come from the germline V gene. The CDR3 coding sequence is TGTGCCTGGGGGCGGGACAGCTCTGGAAACACCATATATTTT. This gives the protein CAWGRDSSGNTIYF.

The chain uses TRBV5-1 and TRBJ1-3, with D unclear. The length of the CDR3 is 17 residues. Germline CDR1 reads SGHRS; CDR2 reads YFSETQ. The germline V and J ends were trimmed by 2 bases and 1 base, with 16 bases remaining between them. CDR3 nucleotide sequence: TGCGCCAGCAGCTTCTTCGGTTTTGGGGAATCTGGAAACACCATATATTTT. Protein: CASSFFGFGESGNTIYF.

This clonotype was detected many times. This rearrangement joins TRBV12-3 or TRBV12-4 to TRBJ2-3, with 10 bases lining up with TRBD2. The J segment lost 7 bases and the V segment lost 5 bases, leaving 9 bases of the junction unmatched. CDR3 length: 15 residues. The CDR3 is CASSRIAGGANTQYF. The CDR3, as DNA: TGTGCCAGCAGTCGGATAGCGGGGGGAGCGAATACGCAGTATTTT.

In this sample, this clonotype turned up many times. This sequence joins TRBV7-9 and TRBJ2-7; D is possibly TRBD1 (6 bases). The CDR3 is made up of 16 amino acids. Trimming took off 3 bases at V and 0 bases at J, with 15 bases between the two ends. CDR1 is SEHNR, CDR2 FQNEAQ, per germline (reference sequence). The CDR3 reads CASSFSTGHRSYEQYV. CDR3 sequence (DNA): TGTGCCAGCAGCTTTTCCACGGGACATCGCTCCTACGAGCAGTACGTC.

CDR3 nucleotides: TGTGCCAGCAGCTTACAGGTGGGGGGCGCGACGGGTTCACCCCTCCACTTT. Protein: CASSLQVGGATGSPLHF. The rearrangement uses TRBV7-2 and TRBJ1-6; D perhaps matches TRBD1 (6 bases). The CDR3 length is 17 residues. CDR1 is SGHTA, CDR2 FQGNSA, per germline. The V and J ends lost 2 bases and 9 bases respectively, with 20 bases between them.